This record covers a single TCR beta chain. Its target is unknown. Germline V gives CDR1 ENHRY, CDR2 SYGVKD. Trimming took 3 bases from V and 4 from J, leaving 7 bases between them. The CDR3 is 13 amino acids. Specified treatment: oral pan-JAK inhibitor, 5-10 mg twice daily. The data stem from a study of CD8+ T cells in alopecia areata. Study observations and caveats: Expanded CD8+ clones among the top 100, as well as scalp clonality, were significantly decreased by tofacitinib.

RNA extraction was followed by reverse transcription into cDNA, which acted as the sequencing template. Clones were read by immunoSEQ multiplex PCR, and TCRdb kept only the in-frame ones, dropping some. The data hold around 210,000 clones, with less than 65% observed a single time. The receptor's source is a human donor with alopecia areata. The genes are TRBV10-3 and TRBJ1-5, with a tentative D call TRBD1 (5 bases). Material: CD4+ T cells sorted from blood, obtained at week 4, from a patient treated with tofacitinib. The CDR3: CAISDRVNQPQHF. The CDR3 nucleotides are TGTGCCATCAGTGACAGGGTTAATCAGCCCCAGCATTTT.